The clone carrying this TCR beta chain was counted many times. Regarding time point: newly diagnosed GD, antithyroid drugs for less than 3 months. There was RNA extracted from PBMCs, and the TCR library was made from it. The data are from a study of regulatory T cells in long-lasting Graves disease. Study as a whole: Those Graves' patients who were newly diagnosed had been on antithyroid drugs under 3 months.

This CDR3 comprises 14 residues. Trimming pared 1 base from V and 7 bases from J, leaving 14 bases between. From germline, CDR1 is SEHNR and CDR2 FQNEAQ (reference sequence). Arm-PCR of CDR3 regions and iRepertoire HTBI primers were used to build TCR beta libraries. Via MiXCR, TCRdb re-called the multiplex PCR reads, giving one row per CDR3 protein. Here the sample spans 530,000 or so distinct CDR3 sequences, more than 15% being singletons. This same sample was also taken into another study, of T cells in Graves' hyperthyroidism and ophthalmopathy. That work contributes: Initially, a first-round RT-PCR of the TCR CDR3 employed the HTBI primer set. A median around 5.9 months before onset, the model predicted ophthalmopathy.

The chain joins TRBV7-9 to TRBJ2-7; D not certain. The TCR originated in a man in his late teens or twenties with Graves disease. The material was peripheral blood mononuclear cells (PBMCs), obtained at new diagnosis, from a patient treated with antithyroid drugs. For the CDR3, the DNA is TGTGCCAGCAGCTTAGTTGGCAGGTTCTGGGAGCAGTACTTC. Amino acids: CASSLVGRFWEQYF. The whole variable domain, remainder taken from reference TRBV7-9 and TRBJ2-7, is DTGVSQNPRHKITKRGQNVTFRCDPISEHNRLYWYRQTLGQGPEFLTYFQNEAQLEKSRLLSDRFSAERPKGSFSTLEIQRTEQGDSAMYLCASSLVGRFWEQYFGPGTRLTVT.